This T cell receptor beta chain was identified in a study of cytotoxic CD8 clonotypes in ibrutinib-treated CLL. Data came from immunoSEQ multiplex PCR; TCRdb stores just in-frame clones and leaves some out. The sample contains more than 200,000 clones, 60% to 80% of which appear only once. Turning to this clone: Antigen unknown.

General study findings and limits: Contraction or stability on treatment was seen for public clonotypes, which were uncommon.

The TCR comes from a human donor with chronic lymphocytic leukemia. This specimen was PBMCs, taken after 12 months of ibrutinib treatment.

CDR3 DNA: TGTGCCAGCAGCTTAGAGGAGGGGGGACAGGGGCACTATGGCTACACCTTC. Its protein is CASSLEEGGQGHYGYTF. This sequence joins TRBV7-2 and TRBJ1-2, with 10 bases fitting TRBD1. The germline V gene encodes CDR1 SGHTA and CDR2 FQGNSA. This CDR3 is built from 17 residues. J gave up 3 bases and V 1 base, and 8 bases lay outside the gene matches. Using reference TRBV7-2 and TRBJ1-2 for the parts outside the CDR3, the full variable domain is GAGVSQSPSNKVTEKGKDVELRCDPISGHTALYWYRQSLGQGLEFLIYFQGNSAPDKSGLPSDRFSAERTGGSVSTLTIQRTQQEDSAVYLCASSLEEGGQGHYGYTFGSGTRLTVV.